This T cell receptor beta chain was documented in a study of cytotoxic CD8 clonotypes in ibrutinib-treated CLL. Study-level background: Of a cohort that held roughly eleven relapsed/refractory and around 14 treatment-naive patients, some 17 were IGHV unmutated.

From cryopreserved PBMCs came about 2 micrograms of genomic DNA used for TCR beta libraries. To note about this clone: The antigen is not known.

Per germline, CDR1 MNHNS and CDR2 SASEGT. Trimming took 0 bases from V and 1 from J, leaving 9 bases between them. The CDR3 spans 15 residues. The protocol was immunoSEQ multiplex PCR, while the TCRdb copy is restricted to in-frame clones and leaves out a portion. Among 140,000 to 150,000 clones listed, about three quarters were seen once. Study observations and caveats: Increased clonality at ibrutinib response gave way to a return toward baseline at progression.

The clonotype was recovered from a human donor with chronic lymphocytic leukemia. The rearrangement uses TRBV6-1 and TRBJ2-5; D is tentatively TRBD1 or TRBD2 (5 bases each). The sequences come from PBMCs, collected after 24 months of ibrutinib treatment. The CDR3: CASSEALGPQETQYF. The CDR3, as DNA: TGTGCCAGCAGTGAAGCGCTGGGACCCCAAGAGACCCAGTACTTC.